These T cell receptor beta chains were read from a single sample in a study of cytomegalovirus exposure and HLA in healthy donors. Sequencing was performed with immunoSEQ multiplex PCR; in TCRdb, only in-frame clones are kept and a portion is missing. This sample has some 190,000 clones; approximately 80% occur once, and the top ten carry 3.4%. Sequenced input: PBMCs. Every receptor here comes from a man aged 35 to 55 in good health and CMV-seropositive. Each CDR3 is given with its conserved first and last residue. The order of the fields is clone size, V gene, J gene, D gene, CDR3 protein, CDR3 DNA. The D gene is left open where the match is weak. The listing skips clone size in some rows; elsewhere it reads once, few, many or a size class.

clone size: NA
V gene: TRBV18
J gene: TRBJ2-1
D gene: TRBD2
CDR3 protein: CASSGTSGSGEQFF
CDR3 DNA: TGTGCCAGCTCAGGGACTAGCGGGAGTGGGGAGCAGTTCTTC

clone size: NA
V gene: TRBV6-5
J gene: TRBJ2-7
D gene: NA
CDR3 protein: CASSAGPGEDEQYF
CDR3 DNA: TGTGCCAGCAGCGCGGGGCCGGGGGAGGACGAGCAGTACTTC

clone size: NA
V gene: TRBV6-1
J gene: TRBJ1-2
D gene: TRBD1
CDR3 protein: CASSALRTGGDGYTF
CDR3 DNA: TGTGCCAGCAGTGCCCTCCGGACAGGGGGCGATGGCTACACCTTC

clone size: few
V gene: TRBV6-5
J gene: TRBJ2-7
D gene: NA
CDR3 protein: CASRGRPSYEQYF
CDR3 DNA: TGTGCCAGCAGGGGGCGGCCTTCCTACGAGCAGTACTTC

clone size: NA
V gene: TRBV9
J gene: TRBJ2-6
D gene: TRBD1
CDR3 protein: CASSVGTGGSGANVLTF
CDR3 DNA: TGTGCCAGCAGCGTAGGGACAGGGGGCTCTGGGGCCAACGTCCTGACTTTC

clone size: few
V gene: TRBV10-3
J gene: TRBJ1-6
D gene: NA
CDR3 protein: CAISEQGLGSPLHF
CDR3 DNA: TGTGCCATCAGTGAGCAGGGGCTAGGTTCACCCCTCCACTTT

clone size: NA
V gene: TRBV5-1
J gene: TRBJ1-2
D gene: TRBD1
CDR3 protein: CASSLGDRGYGYTF
CDR3 DNA: TGCGCCAGCAGCTTGGGGGACAGGGGGTATGGCTACACCTTC

clone size: NA
V gene: TRBV10-3
J gene: TRBJ2-5
D gene: NA
CDR3 protein: CAISEHDTIQETQYF
CDR3 DNA: TGTGCCATCAGTGAACATGACACCATCCAAGAGACCCAGTACTTC

clone size: NA
V gene: TRBV7-9
J gene: TRBJ2-7
D gene: TRBD1
CDR3 protein: CSSSSRDRDPYEQYF
CDR3 DNA: TGTTCCAGCAGCTCCCGGGACAGGGATCCCTACGAGCAGTACTTC

clone size: NA
V gene: TRBV7-2
J gene: TRBJ2-4
D gene: NA
CDR3 protein: CASSPAGPNIQYF
CDR3 DNA: TGTGCCAGCAGCCCCGCGGGCCCGAACATTCAGTACTTC

clone size: NA
V gene: TRBV2
J gene: TRBJ1-6
D gene: TRBD1
CDR3 protein: CASKDRGMSPLHF
CDR3 DNA: TGTGCCAGTAAAGACAGGGGGATGTCACCCCTCCACTTT

clone size: NA
V gene: TRBV28
J gene: TRBJ2-7
D gene: TRBD1
CDR3 protein: CATGQGDYEQYF
CDR3 DNA: TGTGCCACGGGACAGGGCGACTACGAGCAGTACTTC

clone size: NA
V gene: TRBV7-2
J gene: TRBJ1-4
D gene: NA
CDR3 protein: CASSSPGGFQNEKLFF
CDR3 DNA: TGTGCCAGCAGCTCCCCGGGGGGGTTTCAGAATGAAAAACTGTTTTTT

clone size: few
V gene: TRBV4-1
J gene: TRBJ2-2
D gene: TRBD1
CDR3 protein: CASSHPTGGTGELFF
CDR3 DNA: TGCGCCAGCAGCCACCCGACAGGGGGTACCGGGGAGCTGTTTTTT

clone size: NA
V gene: TRBV7-2
J gene: TRBJ2-6
D gene: TRBD2
CDR3 protein: CASSLGGGTGANVLTF
CDR3 DNA: TGTGCCAGCAGCTTAGGGGGGGGGACTGGGGCCAACGTCCTGACTTTC

clone size: NA
V gene: TRBV5-6
J gene: TRBJ2-5
D gene: TRBD2
CDR3 protein: CASSSLAGGRETQYF
CDR3 DNA: TGTGCCAGCAGCTCCCTAGCGGGGGGTAGAGAGACCCAGTACTTC

clone size: NA
V gene: TRBV6-5
J gene: TRBJ2-3
D gene: TRBD1
CDR3 protein: CASSYGTGASDTQYF
CDR3 DNA: TGTGCCAGCAGTTACGGGACAGGGGCTTCAGATACGCAGTATTTT

clone size: NA
V gene: TRBV7-2
J gene: TRBJ1-3
D gene: NA
CDR3 protein: CASSLKAGLSGNTIYF
CDR3 DNA: TGTGCCAGCAGCCTGAAGGCGGGACTCTCTGGAAACACCATATATTTT

clone size: NA
V gene: TRBV20-1
J gene: TRBJ2-7
D gene: NA
CDR3 protein: CSASGPYEQYF
CDR3 DNA: TGCAGTGCTTCAGGGCCCTACGAGCAGTACTTC

clone size: NA
V gene: TRBV27
J gene: TRBJ1-4
D gene: NA
CDR3 protein: CASSPTWAGRGVGEKLFF
CDR3 DNA: TGTGCCAGCAGTCCTACGTGGGCAGGGAGGGGTGTTGGTGAAAAACTGTTTTTT

clone size: NA
V gene: TRBV6-5
J gene: TRBJ2-7
D gene: NA
CDR3 protein: CASTSSGTYEQYF
CDR3 DNA: TGTGCCAGCACTTCCTCGGGCACCTACGAGCAGTACTTC

clone size: once
V gene: TRBV27
J gene: TRBJ1-2
D gene: NA
CDR3 protein: CASSLEGVGYGYTF
CDR3 DNA: TGTGCCAGCAGTTTAGAAGGGGTTGGCTATGGCTACACCTTC

clone size: NA
V gene: TRBV7-2
J gene: TRBJ1-5
D gene: NA
CDR3 protein: CASSLLVQPQHF
CDR3 DNA: TGTGCCAGCAGCTTGCTAGTTCAGCCCCAGCATTTT

clone size: NA
V gene: TRBV4-1
J gene: TRBJ2-7
D gene: NA
CDR3 protein: CASSQDRVQGGNEQYF
CDR3 DNA: TGCGCCAGCAGCCAAGATAGAGTGCAGGGTGGAAACGAGCAGTACTTC

clone size: NA
V gene: TRBV18
J gene: TRBJ2-5
D gene: NA
CDR3 protein: CASLKGTGLEETQYF
CDR3 DNA: TGTGCCAGCTTAAAGGGGACTGGGCTGGAAGAGACCCAGTACTTC

clone size: NA
V gene: TRBV7-9
J gene: TRBJ2-7
D gene: TRBD2
CDR3 protein: CASSPGTSDSEQYF
CDR3 DNA: TGTGCCAGCAGCCCCGGGACTAGCGACAGCGAGCAGTACTTC

clone size: NA
V gene: TRBV7-8
J gene: TRBJ2-7
D gene: TRBD1
CDR3 protein: CASSSGTGSYEQYF
CDR3 DNA: TGTGCCAGCAGCTCCGGGACAGGATCCTACGAGCAGTACTTC

clone size: NA
V gene: TRBV28
J gene: TRBJ2-1
D gene: NA
CDR3 protein: CASRPGGLPSYNEQFF
CDR3 DNA: TGTGCCAGCAGGCCAGGGGGACTTCCATCCTACAATGAGCAGTTCTTC

clone size: NA
V gene: TRBV7-8
J gene: TRBJ2-3
D gene: TRBD2
CDR3 protein: CASSLGLAGVTDTQYF
CDR3 DNA: TGTGCCAGCAGCTTGGGACTAGCGGGAGTCACAGATACGCAGTATTTT

clone size: once
V gene: TRBV4-1
J gene: TRBJ1-1
D gene: NA
CDR3 protein: CASSHLEGMNTEAFF
CDR3 DNA: TGCGCCAGCAGCCACCTCGAGGGAATGAACACTGAAGCTTTCTTT

clone size: NA
V gene: TRBV19
J gene: TRBJ1-2
D gene: TRBD1
CDR3 protein: CASPDREEYGYTF
CDR3 DNA: TGTGCCAGTCCTGACAGGGAAGAGTATGGCTACACCTTC

clone size: NA
V gene: TRBV5-1
J gene: TRBJ2-7
D gene: NA
CDR3 protein: CASSPTSGNLEQYF
CDR3 DNA: TGCGCCAGCAGCCCTACATCGGGAAACCTCGAGCAGTACTTC

clone size: NA
V gene: TRBV4-1
J gene: TRBJ2-4
D gene: NA
CDR3 protein: CASSQEGAVFNIAKNIQYF
CDR3 DNA: TGCGCCAGCAGCCAAGAGGGAGCGGTATTCAATATAGCCAAAAACATTCAGTACTTC

clone size: NA
V gene: TRBV9
J gene: TRBJ2-7
D gene: NA
CDR3 protein: CASSVDGESYEQYF
CDR3 DNA: TGTGCCAGCAGCGTAGACGGGGAATCCTACGAGCAGTACTTC

clone size: once
V gene: TRBV6-6
J gene: TRBJ1-2
D gene: NA
CDR3 protein: CASSPRGGDGYTF
CDR3 DNA: TGTGCCAGCAGCCCTCGGGGAGGGGATGGCTACACCTTC

clone size: NA
V gene: TRBV6-1
J gene: TRBJ2-7
D gene: NA
CDR3 protein: CASSEYSSYEQYF
CDR3 DNA: TGTGCCAGCAGTGAATACAGCTCCTACGAGCAGTACTTC

clone size: NA
V gene: TRBV7-9
J gene: TRBJ2-7
D gene: NA
CDR3 protein: CASSLELPYEQYF
CDR3 DNA: TGTGCCAGCAGCTTAGAGCTACCCTACGAGCAGTACTTC

clone size: NA
V gene: TRBV14
J gene: TRBJ2-5
D gene: NA
CDR3 protein: CASSRLGPYQETQYF
CDR3 DNA: TGTGCCAGCAGCCGCCTGGGGCCGTACCAAGAGACCCAGTACTTC

clone size: NA
V gene: TRBV9
J gene: TRBJ1-1
D gene: NA
CDR3 protein: CASSVGGFGTEAFF
CDR3 DNA: TGTGCCAGCAGCGTTGGAGGGTTCGGCACTGAAGCTTTCTTT

clone size: NA
V gene: TRBV5-5
J gene: TRBJ2-7
D gene: NA
CDR3 protein: CASSGGDYEQYF
CDR3 DNA: TGTGCCAGCAGTGGCGGGGACTACGAGCAGTACTTC

clone size: NA
V gene: TRBV15
J gene: TRBJ1-5
D gene: NA
CDR3 protein: CATSRDRGWNSNQPQHF
CDR3 DNA: TGTGCCACCAGCAGAGATAGGGGGTGGAATAGCAATCAGCCCCAGCATTTT

clone size: NA
V gene: TRBV25-1
J gene: TRBJ2-7
D gene: TRBD2
CDR3 protein: CASSDAGERWSYEQYF
CDR3 DNA: TGTGCCAGCAGTGATGCGGGGGAAAGATGGTCCTACGAGCAGTACTTC

clone size: few
V gene: TRBV21-1
J gene: TRBJ1-1
D gene: NA
CDR3 protein: CASSKGTDTYNTEAFF
CDR3 DNA: TGTGCCAGCAGCAAAGGGACAGACACCTACAACACTGAAGCTTTCTTT

clone size: NA
V gene: TRBV6-6
J gene: TRBJ2-4
D gene: NA
CDR3 protein: CASSYAGGENIQYF
CDR3 DNA: TGTGCCAGCAGTTACGCGGGTGGGGAAAACATTCAGTACTTC

clone size: NA
V gene: TRBV14
J gene: TRBJ2-2
D gene: TRBD2
CDR3 protein: CASRQQGLGFAGELFF
CDR3 DNA: TGTGCCAGCAGACAACAAGGACTAGGATTCGCCGGGGAGCTGTTTTTT

clone size: NA
V gene: TRBV5-1
J gene: TRBJ1-2
D gene: TRBD1
CDR3 protein: CASSRQGRDGYTF
CDR3 DNA: TGCGCCAGCAGCCGACAGGGCCGGGATGGCTACACCTTC

clone size: NA
V gene: TRBV2
J gene: TRBJ1-5
D gene: NA
CDR3 protein: CASNRQYNQPQHF
CDR3 DNA: TGTGCCAGCAATAGACAGTACAATCAGCCCCAGCATTTT

clone size: NA
V gene: TRBV7-3
J gene: TRBJ2-7
D gene: TRBD2
CDR3 protein: CASSSELAGAVTEQYF
CDR3 DNA: TGTGCCAGCAGCTCCGAACTAGCGGGCGCCGTCACGGAGCAGTACTTC

clone size: NA
V gene: TRBV18
J gene: TRBJ2-5
D gene: TRBD1
CDR3 protein: CASSPGQQETQYF
CDR3 DNA: TGTGCCAGCTCACCGGGACAGCAAGAGACCCAGTACTTC

clone size: NA
V gene: TRBV7-3
J gene: TRBJ2-3
D gene: NA
CDR3 protein: CASSLYGASVTDTQYF
CDR3 DNA: TGTGCCAGCAGCTTATATGGGGCTAGCGTTACAGATACGCAGTATTTT

clone size: NA
V gene: TRBV18
J gene: TRBJ1-1
D gene: NA
CDR3 protein: CASSPMVGGKNTEAFF
CDR3 DNA: TGTGCCAGCTCACCCATGGTGGGGGGAAAGAACACTGAAGCTTTCTTT

clone size: NA
V gene: TRBV6-5
J gene: TRBJ2-7
D gene: NA
CDR3 protein: CASSYSLGTLYEQYF
CDR3 DNA: TGTGCCAGCAGTTACTCGCTTGGGACACTCTACGAGCAGTACTTC

clone size: NA
V gene: TRBV28
J gene: TRBJ2-2
D gene: NA
CDR3 protein: CASSLGLNTGELFF
CDR3 DNA: TGTGCCAGCAGTTTGGGGCTCAACACCGGGGAGCTGTTTTTT